The next 20 T cell receptor beta chains were all read from a single sample in a study of blood T cell repertoires in COVID-19. Method: immunoSEQ multiplex PCR; TCRdb's copy keeps in-frame clones and lacks some. The sample lists 200,000 to 250,000 clones, roughly 90% occurring once. The sequencing sample was made of PBMCs or T cells enriched from blood (not recorded which). The source is a woman in her twenties or thirties with acute COVID-19.

This rearrangement joins TRBV19 to TRBJ2-7; 7 bases are shared with TRBD2. From germline, CDR1 is LNHDA and CDR2 SQIVND (reference sequence). V was pared by 4 bases and J by 7 bases, with 13 bases of the junction left unmatched. The CDR3 covers 15 residues. CDR3 region: CASSTLSGASGEQYF. The DNA for the CDR3 is TGTGCCAGTAGTACGTTAAGCGGGGCCTCCGGGGAGCAGTACTTC.

The V call is TRBV2, the J call TRBJ2-5; TRBD1 agrees at 7 bases. V trimming: 2 bases; J trimming: 2 bases; junction bases outside the gene matches: 5. CDR3 length: 15 residues. Germline V lookup: CDR1 SNHLY, CDR2 FYNNEI. The CDR3 DNA reads as TGTGCCAGCAGTGAATCGACAGGGCGGCAAGAGACCCAGTACTTC. It is translated as CASSESTGRQETQYF. Full variable domain (missing parts from reference TRBV2 and TRBJ2-5): EPEVTQTPSHQVTQMGQEVILRCVPISNHLYFYWYRQILGQKVEFLVSFYNNEISEKSEIFDDQFSVERPDGSNFTLKIRSTKLEDSAMYFCASSESTGRQETQYFGPGTRLLVL.

The rearrangement joins TRBV25-1 to TRBJ1-2; 7 bases are a match to TRBD1. CDR3 length equals 13 residues. The germline V gene encodes CDR1 MGHDK and CDR2 SYGVNS. V shed 2 bases, J shed 6 bases, and the junction held 3 bases outside the gene matches. CDR3: CASSEQGEDGYTF. CDR3 sequence (DNA): TGTGCCAGCAGTGAACAGGGGGAAGATGGCTACACCTTC.

This clone was observed once. This chain links TRBV28 with TRBJ1-1; tentatively, D is TRBD1 (5 bases). The V gene lost 7 bases and the J gene lost 0 bases, with 18 bases spanning the gap. Germline values: CDR1 MDHEN, CDR2 SYDVKM. The CDR3 is made up of 16 amino acids. The CDR3 DNA is TGTGCCAGCACCTCCGGACAAGGGGCTCTGAACACTGAAGCTTTCTTT. This sequence encodes CASTSGQGALNTEAFF.

The V and J genes are TRBV2 and TRBJ1-6; 7 positions match TRBD1. The CDR3 is 17 amino acids. V shed 3 bases, J shed 0 bases, and the junction held 5 bases outside the gene matches. Germline CDR1 SNHLY, CDR2 FYNNEI. CDR3 in amino acids: CASSDRGVSSYNSPLHF. CDR3 in DNA: TGTGCCAGCAGTGACAGGGGGGTCAGCTCCTATAATTCACCCCTCCACTTT.

The chain combines TRBV18 with TRBJ2-2; 10 nucleotides line up with TRBD1. V trimming: 3 bases; J trimming: 6 bases; junction bases outside the gene matches: 4. In germline, CDR1 is KGHSH, CDR2 LQKENI. This CDR3 is built from 15 residues. The CDR3 sequence is CASSPGTGAAGELFF. In nucleotides, the CDR3 is TGTGCCAGCTCACCCGGGACAGGGGCCGCCGGGGAGCTGTTTTTT.

The chain is built from TRBV12-3 or TRBV12-4 and TRBJ2-1, with a weak D call TRBD2 (6 bases). This CDR3 is built from 12 residues. Trimming removed 1 base at V and 9 bases at J, with 7 bases between. CDR3: CASSLGRGEQFF. CDR3 sequence (DNA): TGTGCCAGCAGTTTAGGGCGGGGTGAGCAGTTCTTC.

The chain carries TRBV7-6 and TRBJ2-3; 8 bases are a match to TRBD2. V gave up 1 base and J gave up 4 bases; unmatched junction bases: 10. This CDR3 is built from 17 residues. Per the germline V gene, CDR1 is SGHVS and CDR2 is FNYEAQ. Here the CDR3 DNA reads TGTGCCAGCAGCTTAGTGGGACTAGGGGAATGGCCAGATACGCAGTATTTT. Translated, it gives CASSLVGLGEWPDTQYF.

The J gene is TRBJ1-2, the V gene TRBV28, with a weak D call TRBD1 (6 bases). CDR3 length: 17 residues. Trimming removed 1 base at V and 3 bases at J, with 18 bases between. Per the germline V gene, CDR1 is MDHEN and CDR2 is SYDVKM. CDR3 loop: CASSLFLSAGQHYGYTF. The CDR3 DNA follows: TGTGCCAGCAGTTTATTCTTATCAGCGGGACAACACTATGGCTACACCTTC.

The chain is built from TRBV12-5 and TRBJ1-1; D might be TRBD1 (6 bases). There are 17 residues in the CDR3. CDR1 is LGHNT, CDR2 FRNRAP, per germline. V lost 2 bases to trimming and J lost 7 bases, with 23 bases between them. The CDR3 DNA follows: TGTGCTAGTGGTTTGACTGCCCAGGGCGGGGGGCAAGGTGAAGCTTTCTTT. This gives the protein CASGLTAQGGGQGEAFF. The full variable domain, in which reference TRBV12-5 and TRBJ1-1 provide the parts outside the CDR3, is DARVTQTPRHKVTEMGQEVTMRCQPILGHNTVFWYRQTMMQGLELLAYFRNRAPLDDSGMPKDRFSAEMPDATLATLKIQPSEPRDSAVYFCASGLTAQGGGQGEAFFGQGTRLTVV.

V gene TRBV28 combines with J gene TRBJ1-4; D might be TRBD1 (6 bases). From germline, CDR1 is MDHEN and CDR2 SYDVKM. V was cut by 0 bases and J by 7 bases, with 6 bases left in between. The CDR3 sequence is 13 residues long. CDR3 in amino acids: CASSLWGAEKLFF. CDR3 DNA sequence: TGTGCCAGCAGTTTATGGGGGGCTGAAAAACTGTTTTTT. Full variable domain (outside the CDR3, taken from reference TRBV28 and TRBJ1-4): DVKVTQSSRYLVKRTGEKVFLECVQDMDHENMFWYRQDPGLGLRLIYFSYDVKMKEKGDIPEGYSVSREKKERFSLILESASTNQTSMYLCASSLWGAEKLFFGSGTQLSVL.

This chain links TRBV3-1 (or the pseudogene TRBV3-2) with TRBJ2-7, with 8 bases that match TRBD1. The ends lost 2 bases at V and 6 bases at J; junction bases unmatched: 3. The CDR3 extends over 13 amino acids. CDR1 and CDR2 from the germline V gene are LGHDT and YNNKEL (reference sequence). The CDR3 nucleotides are TGTGCCAGCAGCCAACAGGGGGCGAGCGAGCAGTACTTC. Its translation is CASSQQGASEQYF.

This chain links TRBV28 with TRBJ2-5, with TRBD1 identical over 9 bases. Germline V lookup: CDR1 MDHEN, CDR2 SYDVKM. The CDR3 spans 17 residues. With 3 bases clipped from V and 4 bases from J, the junction kept 12 bases outside the gene matches. CDR3 DNA sequence: TGTGCCAGCAGTTTGGGAGGGACAGGGTACGTGGGAGAGACCCAGTACTTC. Translated: CASSLGGTGYVGETQYF.

The gene calls are TRBV20-1 and TRBJ2-3; no clear D gene. Germline CDR1 DFQATT, CDR2 SNEGSKA (reference sequence). CDR3 length equals 15 residues. V was cut by 3 bases and J by 1 base, with 14 bases left in between. CDR3 residues: CSASPSSEGTDTQYF. In DNA, the CDR3 is TGCAGTGCTAGTCCCTCCTCTGAGGGCACAGATACGCAGTATTTT.

The chain links TRBV28 to TRBJ1-1; 11 nucleotides align to TRBD1. Trimming cost V 6 bases and J 6 bases; bases outside gene matches: 9. The CDR3 runs 15 residues. The germline gives CDR1 MDHEN, CDR2 SYDVKM. The CDR3 here is CASSSEGQGAAEAFF. CDR3 sequence (DNA): TGTGCCAGCAGCTCCGAAGGACAGGGGGCAGCTGAAGCTTTCTTT.

The chain couples TRBV2 to TRBJ2-3; TRBD2 aligns across 11 bases. This CDR3 contains 16 residues. CDR1 and CDR2 from the germline V gene are SNHLY and FYNNEI. V lost 3 bases to trimming and J lost 6 bases; unmatched junction nucleotides: 8. The CDR3 loop reads CASSEDSGGAGDTQYF. CDR3 in DNA: TGTGCCAGCAGTGAGGATAGCGGGGGGGCAGGGGATACGCAGTATTTT. Full variable domain (rest looked up from reference TRBV2 and TRBJ2-3): EPEVTQTPSHQVTQMGQEVILRCVPISNHLYFYWYRQILGQKVEFLVSFYNNEISEKSEIFDDQFSVERPDGSNFTLKIRSTKLEDSAMYFCASSEDSGGAGDTQYFGPGTRLTVL.

The V and J genes are TRBV7-2 and TRBJ1-1; D gene uncertain. Trimming stripped 5 bases from V and 11 bases from J, with 18 bases between. The CDR3 consists of 13 residues. CDR1 and CDR2 from the germline V gene are SGHTA and FQGNSA. As DNA, the CDR3 is TGTGCCAGCAGCCCTTACAGCCCCGGCGGGGCTTTCTTT. Encoded protein: CASSPYSPGGAFF.

The gene calls are TRBV5-4 and TRBJ2-2, with a tentative D call TRBD1 (6 bases). The V gene lost 4 bases and the J gene lost 7 bases, with 11 bases spanning the gap. The CDR3 extends over 13 amino acids. CDR1 is SGHNT and CDR2 is YYREEE in the germline V gene (reference sequence). The DNA for the CDR3 is TGTGCCAGCAGCCCCGACAGGATCGGGGAGCTGTTTTTT. Its protein is CASSPDRIGELFF.

The CDR3 DNA sequence: TGTGCCAGCAGCCAAGACGGACAGAACTATGGCTACACCTTC. It translates to CASSQDGQNYGYTF. The chain employs TRBV3-1 (or the pseudogene TRBV3-2) and TRBJ1-2; perhaps TRBD1 as D (6 bases). Trimming took 0 bases from V and 2 from J, leaving 7 bases between them. CDR1 is LGHDT, CDR2 YNNKEL, per germline (reference sequence). The CDR3 has 14 amino acids.

The rearrangement joins TRBV2 to TRBJ1-2; 9 nucleotides line up with TRBD1. The CDR3 extends over 14 amino acids. The germline V gene has CDR1 SNHLY and CDR2 FYNNEI. V dropped 6 bases and J dropped 6; count of bases not matched to a gene: 8. CDR3 sequence reads: CASRDRGSRHGYTF. CDR3 coding DNA: TGTGCCAGCAGGGACAGGGGCTCTCGACATGGCTACACCTTC. Full variable domain (missing parts from reference TRBV2 and TRBJ1-2): EPEVTQTPSHQVTQMGQEVILRCVPISNHLYFYWYRQILGQKVEFLVSFYNNEISEKSEIFDDQFSVERPDGSNFTLKIRSTKLEDSAMYFCASRDRGSRHGYTFGSGTRLTVV.